The T cell receptor (beta chain) under discussion was sequenced for a study of blood T cell repertoires in COVID-19. Whole-study context: The samples span acute and convalescent COVID-19 from the United States, Italy and Spain. Nucleic acid was either cDNA or gDNA, and it came from T cells, B-cell-depleted T cells, or PBMCs.

V gave up 4 bases and J gave up 4 bases; unmatched junction bases: 15. From germline, CDR1 is LNHDA and CDR2 SQIVND (reference sequence). The CDR3 is 17 residues long. Original processing notes: Researchers report that nucleated cell counts were estimated from reference gene primer amplification. The data were produced by immunoSEQ multiplex PCR, yet TCRdb's version contains in-frame clones alone and is incomplete. V and J calls and clone size are as listed in that table; D and trimming were resolved from the DNA. The table shows roughly 77,000 clones, with 80% occurring only once. The V and J genes are TRBV19 and TRBJ1-2, with TRBD1 identical over 7 bases. The sequence was obtained from a woman between 70 and 85 years old with acute or convalescent COVID-19. The specimen sequenced was peripheral blood. Here the CDR3 DNA reads TGTGCCAGTAGTAGCGGACAGGCAGATTCAACCCTCTATGGCTACACCTTC. Protein product: CASSSGQADSTLYGYTF.